The 32 T cell receptor beta chains given below trace back to one sample, sequenced in a study of beta chain features in type 1 diabetes. Reverse transcription of all isolated RNA meant that expressed TCRB transcripts were sequenced. Measured with immunoSEQ multiplex PCR; TCRdb has only the in-frame clones, and not every one. The sample includes almost 350,000 clones, roughly a fifth of them seen just once. Material: naive CD4+ T cells from blood. Receptors were obtained from a woman between 18 and 29 years old in good health.

Of note for this clone: Other nucleotide sequences in the sample specify the same CDR3. The chain uses TRBV5-1 and TRBJ1-2, with D perhaps matching TRBD1 (5 bases). From germline, CDR1 is SGHRS and CDR2 YFSETQ. The CDR3 consists of 13 residues. Trimming left V 0 bases short and J 3 bases short, with 6 bases between. The CDR3 bases are TGCGCCAGCAGCTTGGTAGGGGACTATGGCTACACCTTC. Translation gives CASSLVGDYGYTF. Supplemented by reference TRBV5-1 and TRBJ1-2, the full variable domain reads KAGVTQTPRYLIKTRGQQVTLSCSPISGHRSVSWYQQTPGQGLQFLFEYFSETQRNKGNFPGRFSGRQFSNSRSEMNVSTLELGDSALYLCASSLVGDYGYTFGSGTRLTVV.

A few counts support this clone. The chain uses TRBV18 and TRBJ1-5; D is perhaps TRBD1 (5 bases). The V end lost 2 bases, the J end lost 6 bases, and 11 bases lay between the germline ends. The CDR3 sequence is 14 residues long. CDR1 is KGHSH and CDR2 is LQKENI in the germline V gene. CDR3 in amino acids: CASSPDSSTQPQHF. CDR3 bases: TGTGCCAGCTCACCAGACAGTTCGACTCAGCCCCAGCATTTT.

The chain has TRBV14 and TRBJ2-3; D might be TRBD1 (5 bases). The CDR3 spans 16 residues. Looked up from germline, CDR1 is SGHDN and CDR2 is FVKESK. Trimming left V 3 bases short and J 1 base short, with 14 bases between. CDR3 sequence (DNA): TGTGCCAGCAGCCACGCGCAGGGTTTGGGCACAGATACGCAGTATTTT. It translates to CASSHAQGLGTDTQYF.

This clone was seen more than once but under ten times. V gene TRBV7-9 combines with J gene TRBJ2-7; possible D gene TRBD2, 5 bases. Per germline, CDR1 SEHNR and CDR2 FQNEAQ (reference sequence). V lost 5 bases and J lost 6, with 8 bases in between. The CDR3 extends over 11 amino acids. The CDR3, as DNA: TGTGCCAGCAGCCTAAGCGGCGAGCAGTACTTC. The encoded protein is CASSLSGEQYF.

This chain joins TRBV18 and TRBJ1-4, with 10 bases lining up with TRBD1. Germline trimming cut 2 bases from V and 6 bases from J; bases unmatched to any gene: 0. CDR3 size: 14 residues. From germline, CDR1 is KGHSH and CDR2 LQKENI. The CDR3 region is CASSPGQGDEKLFF. CDR3 sequence (DNA): TGTGCCAGCTCACCAGGACAGGGGGATGAAAAACTGTTTTTT.

Only a few counts were recorded for this clone. V and J are TRBV5-1 and TRBJ2-5; TRBD2 matches at 11 bases. The CDR3 runs 15 residues. The junction had 4 bases not matched to a gene; V was cut back by 1 base and J by 5 bases. The germline gives CDR1 SGHRS, CDR2 YFSETQ. The CDR3 sequence is CASSLRLAGTETQYF. The CDR3 bases are TGCGCCAGCAGCTTGCGACTAGCGGGAACGGAGACCCAGTACTTC.

The V gene is TRBV7-2, the J gene TRBJ2-3; the match to TRBD1 covers 8 bases. V was clipped by 5 bases and J by 0 bases; unmatched bases: 10. The CDR3 runs 17 residues. Germline CDR1 SGHTA, CDR2 FQGNSA. Here the CDR3 DNA reads TGTGCCAGCAGCCTATACGACAGGGGAGGAAGCACAGATACGCAGTATTTT. Translated: CASSLYDRGGSTDTQYF.

The chain carries TRBV5-6 and TRBJ1-2, with unresolved D. Germline V gene sequence: CDR1 SGHDT, CDR2 YYEEEE. Trimming took 3 bases from V and 6 from J, leaving 12 bases between them. This CDR3 contains 13 residues. The CDR3 nucleotides read TGTGCCAGCAGCTCTGGCCGAAACAATGGCTACACCTTC. This translates into CASSSGRNNGYTF.

V usage is TRBV30 and J usage is TRBJ1-6; D is unresolved. The CDR3 covers 11 residues. From germline, CDR1 is GTSNPN and CDR2 SVGIG (reference sequence). Trimming took off 5 bases at V and 6 bases at J, with 5 bases between the two ends. The CDR3 coding sequence is TGTGCCTGGGGGAGTAATTCACCCCTCCACTTT. This encodes CAWGSNSPLHF.

There are a few counts of this clone. The chain has TRBV5-1 and TRBJ2-3; 8 bases agree with TRBD1. The germline CDR1 and CDR2 sequences are SGHRS and YFSETQ. V lost 2 bases to trimming and J lost 0 bases; unmatched junction nucleotides: 8. This CDR3 spans 17 amino acids. CDR3 sequence reads: CASSFLSGGSSTDTQYF. The DNA for the CDR3 is TGCGCCAGCAGCTTCCTTTCAGGGGGCTCTAGCACAGATACGCAGTATTTT.

This rearrangement joins TRBV5-6 to TRBJ1-1; TRBD1 might be the D (5 bases). Trimming cost V 3 bases and J 6 bases, with 12 bases left between them. From germline, CDR1 is SGHDT and CDR2 YYEEEE. The CDR3 is made up of 13 amino acids. The CDR3 sequence: CASSYLQVPEAFF. DNA for the CDR3: TGTGCCAGCAGCTACCTACAGGTTCCTGAAGCTTTCTTT.

This clone has just a few counts. The rearrangement links TRBV19 to TRBJ2-3, with TRBD2 matching over 9 bases. Unmatched junction bases numbered 3, after V lost 5 bases and J lost 0 bases. The CDR3 runs to 15 residues. Germline CDR1 reads LNHDA; CDR2 reads SQIVND (reference sequence). The CDR3 here is CASSLAGASTDTQYF. CDR3 nucleotides: TGTGCCAGTAGTTTAGCGGGAGCTAGCACAGATACGCAGTATTTT.

The genes are TRBV7-9 and TRBJ1-2, with TRBD1 matching over 7 bases. This CDR3 spans 13 amino acids. Losses at the gene ends were 5 bases for V and 3 bases for J; bases not matched to a gene: 3. Germline values: CDR1 SEHNR, CDR2 FQNEAQ (reference sequence). The DNA of the CDR3 is TGTGCCAGCAGCCGGGACAGCCACTATGGCTACACCTTC. It specifies CASSRDSHYGYTF. The variable domain in full, with the rest retrieved from reference TRBV7-9 and TRBJ1-2, is DTGVSQNPRHKITKRGQNVTFRCDPISEHNRLYWYRQTLGQGPEFLTYFQNEAQLEKSRLLSDRFSAERPKGSFSTLEIQRTEQGDSAMYLCASSRDSHYGYTFGSGTRLTVV.

A few counts support this clone. CDR3 in DNA: TGCAGCGTGGGGACACGCACAGATACGCAGTATTTT. Translation: CSVGTRTDTQYF. The rearrangement joins TRBV29-1 to TRBJ2-3; D may be TRBD1 (6 bases). V lost 6 bases to trimming and J lost 1 base, with 8 bases between them. CDR1 and CDR2 (germline): SQVTM, ANQGSEA. The CDR3 runs 12 residues.

On this clone itself: Different DNA sequences within this sample yield the same CDR3. This sequence joins TRBV2 and TRBJ2-7; TRBD1 might be the D (6 bases). The V end lost 6 bases, the J end lost 0 bases, and 6 bases lay between the germline ends. Per germline, CDR1 SNHLY and CDR2 FYNNEI. The CDR3 is 12 residues long. The CDR3 is CASRDSSYEQYF. The CDR3, as DNA: TGTGCCAGCAGGGACAGCTCCTACGAGCAGTACTTC.

The chain combines TRBV30 with TRBJ2-5; the match to TRBD2 covers 7 bases. This CDR3 is 14 amino acids long. Germline V gene lookup returns CDR1 GTSNPN and CDR2 SVGIG (reference sequence). The V segment lost 4 bases and the J segment 2 bases; nucleotides outside the gene matches: 7. CDR3 sequence (DNA): TGTGCCTGGAATCCTGGGACTATACAAGAGACCCAGTACTTC. Translating it yields CAWNPGTIQETQYF.

There are a few counts of this clone. This rearrangement joins TRBV30 to TRBJ1-5; D unresolved. V lost 3 bases and J lost 8, with 14 bases in between. Germline V gene sequence: CDR1 GTSNPN, CDR2 SVGIG (reference sequence). This CDR3 has 13 amino acids. The CDR3 DNA reads TGTGCCTGGAGCGGGCAGGAGGGTAAGCCCCAGCATTTT. Amino acids: CAWSGQEGKPQHF.

The V and J genes are TRBV30 and TRBJ1-2; D unresolved. The germline V gene encodes CDR1 GTSNPN and CDR2 SVGIG (reference sequence). The CDR3 runs 12 residues. The germline V and J ends were trimmed by 5 bases and 2 bases, with 9 bases remaining between them. In nucleotides, the CDR3 is TGTGCCTGGGGAGGGTGGAACTATGGCTACACCTTC. Its protein is CAWGGWNYGYTF.

Comment on this clone: The sample contains more than one DNA sequence encoding this CDR3. The gene calls are TRBV18 and TRBJ1-1; TRBD1 is a possible D gene (6 bases). This CDR3 spans 13 amino acids. Looked up from germline, CDR1 is KGHSH and CDR2 is LQKENI. V dropped 6 bases and J dropped 0 bases, with 8 bases sitting between them. The CDR3 spells CASSRTVNTEAFF. Written as DNA, the CDR3 is TGTGCCAGCTCTCGGACAGTGAACACTGAAGCTTTCTTT.

This clone occurred a few times. The rearrangement links TRBV30 to TRBJ2-5; perhaps TRBD1 as D (5 bases). The CDR3 covers 11 residues. Germline CDR1 is GTSNPN and CDR2 is SVGIG (reference sequence). The CDR3 nucleotides read TGTGCTTCGACAGTGTCTGAGACCCAGTACTTC. Encoded protein: CASTVSETQYF.

The chain couples TRBV15 to TRBJ2-4; a possible D gene is TRBD2 (6 bases). Trimming removed 0 bases from V and 13 bases from J, with 13 bases in between. The CDR3 is 13 amino acids. Per the germline V gene, CDR1 is LNHNV and CDR2 is YYDKDF (reference sequence). CDR3 DNA sequence: TGTGCCACCAGCAGAGAGTGGGGACTTTCGCAGTACTTC. It yields the protein CATSREWGLSQYF.

The gene calls are TRBV6-6 and TRBJ2-7; perhaps TRBD1 as D (6 bases). Germline V gene lookup returns CDR1 MNHNY and CDR2 SVGAGI (reference sequence). Trimming removed 5 bases from V and 3 bases from J, with 14 bases in between. CDR3 length: 14 residues. CDR3 coding DNA: TGTGCCAGCAGTGACCGGGACAAGGGCTACGAGCAGTACTTC. Encoded protein: CASSDRDKGYEQYF.

This clone was detected only a few times. This rearrangement joins TRBV4-2 to TRBJ2-3, with D perhaps TRBD2 (7 bases). The germline gives CDR1 LGHNA, CDR2 YNFKEQ. V was trimmed by 8 bases and J by 1 base, leaving 10 bases between them. This CDR3 comprises 13 residues. CDR3 loop: CASGRGGTDTQYF. The CDR3 nucleotides are TGTGCCAGCGGGAGGGGGGGCACAGATACGCAGTATTTT.

The sample holds one count of this clone. This rearrangement joins TRBV6-1 to TRBJ2-5, with D perhaps matching TRBD1 (6 bases). V dropped 4 bases and J dropped 1 base, with 16 bases sitting between them. CDR3 size: 16 residues. Germline V gives CDR1 MNHNS, CDR2 SASEGT. The CDR3 DNA reads as TGTGCCAGCAGTGGCCCACTCAGACAGGCCCAAGAGACCCAGTACTTC. It codes for CASSGPLRQAQETQYF.

This clone has just a few counts. The chain combines TRBV2 with TRBJ2-1, with D possibly matching TRBD1 (6 bases). The V end was cut by 7 bases, the J end by 1 base, with 11 bases between. The CDR3 spans 14 residues. From germline, CDR1 is SNHLY and CDR2 FYNNEI. As DNA, the CDR3 is TGTGCCAGCATCCAGGGGATGTCCTACAATGAGCAGTTCTTC. It codes for CASIQGMSYNEQFF. Combining the CDR3 with reference TRBV2 and TRBJ2-1 gives the whole variable domain EPEVTQTPSHQVTQMGQEVILRCVPISNHLYFYWYRQILGQKVEFLVSFYNNEISEKSEIFDDQFSVERPDGSNFTLKIRSTKLEDSAMYFCASIQGMSYNEQFFGPGTRLTVL.

The chain is built from TRBV29-1 and TRBJ2-3; 12 bases map to TRBD1. The CDR3 extends over 14 amino acids. J gave up 10 bases and V 7 bases, and 12 bases lay outside the gene matches. In germline, CDR1 is SQVTM, CDR2 ANQGSEA. DNA for the CDR3: TGCAGCGCTCCGGGACAGGGGGCGAGGGATGCGCAGTATTTT. It is translated as CSAPGQGARDAQYF.

The rearrangement links TRBV6-4 to TRBJ1-2, with 8 bases matching TRBD1. Germline lookup yields CDR1 MRHNA and CDR2 SNTAGT. CDR3 length equals 15 residues. J lost 4 bases, V lost 5 bases, and 9 bases had no gene match. The CDR3 bases are TGTGCCAGCAGTCAAGACAGGGGCCGGTCCTATGGCTACACCTTC. Its protein is CASSQDRGRSYGYTF.

The chain combines TRBV18 with TRBJ2-4, with TRBD1 matching 7 bases. The CDR3 runs 14 residues. With V trimmed by 3 bases and J by 7 bases, 6 bases remained unmatched. Per the germline V gene, CDR1 is KGHSH and CDR2 is LQKENI. The CDR3 here is CASSPAGTANIQYF. The DNA of the CDR3 is TGTGCCAGCTCACCTGCCGGGACAGCGAACATTCAGTACTTC.

This clone was recorded a few times. V gene TRBV11-2 combines with J gene TRBJ1-4; tentative D call: TRBD1 (5 bases). V lost 4 bases and J lost 8, with 11 bases in between. The CDR3 is 13 amino acids. Germline loops: CDR1 SGHAT, CDR2 FQNNGV. The CDR3 nucleotides read TGTGCCAGCAGCTACACTGGGGCGGAAAAACTGTTTTTT. Protein product: CASSYTGAEKLFF.

The CDR3 is CASSPGGTLQYQETQYF. The CDR3, as DNA: TGTGCCAGCTCACCCGGTGGGACACTTCAGTACCAAGAGACCCAGTACTTC. The chain has TRBV18 and TRBJ2-5; D is perhaps TRBD1 (6 bases). V was pared by 3 bases and J by 0 bases, with 17 bases between. This CDR3 is 17 amino acids long. CDR1 is KGHSH and CDR2 is LQKENI in the germline V gene.

With regard to this clone: The sample contains more than one DNA sequence encoding this CDR3. The chain is built from TRBV19 and TRBJ2-2; possible D gene TRBD1, 6 bases. This CDR3 spans 14 amino acids. CDR1 is LNHDA and CDR2 is SQIVND in the germline V gene (reference sequence). Between the trimmed V and J ends, which lost 5 bases and 1 base, there was a span of 8 bases. The CDR3 region has the DNA TGTGCCAGTAGTGTACAGGGGAACACCGGGGAGCTGTTTTTT. Protein product: CASSVQGNTGELFF.

This clone has a handful of counts. J is TRBJ2-5 and V is TRBV4-1, with 10 bases fitting TRBD2. The CDR3 has 18 amino acids. J was trimmed by 7 bases and V by 1 base; bases with no gene match: 15. Germline values: CDR1 MGHRA, CDR2 YSYEKL. Here the CDR3 DNA reads TGCGCCAGCAGCCAAGGACTAGCGGGTCCGATTGATAAAGGGACCCAGTACTTC. This encodes CASSQGLAGPIDKGTQYF.